The 5 T cell receptor beta chains below all came from one sample that was sequenced in a study of blood T cell repertoires in COVID-19. Generated by immunoSEQ multiplex PCR, the TCRdb table keeps only in-frame clones and is missing some. In the table there are 210,000 or so clones, 88% of which are singletons. The sequenced material came from PBMCs or T cells enriched from blood (not recorded which). These receptors were taken from a woman aged 25 to 39 who had been exposed to COVID-19.

The genes are TRBV5-4 and TRBJ2-2; TRBD2 might be the D (6 bases). Between the trimmed V and J ends, which lost 3 bases and 8 bases, there was a span of 17 bases. The V gene's germline CDR1 is SGHNT and CDR2 YYREEE (reference sequence). The CDR3 has 15 residues. The CDR3 region has the DNA TGTGCCAGCAGCTGGGACTCCGGTTCGTTAGGGGAGCTGTTTTTT. This sequence encodes CASSWDSGSLGELFF.

The chain links TRBV10-3 to TRBJ2-1; D gene uncertain. V dropped 1 base and J dropped 6 bases, with 10 bases sitting between them. This CDR3 has 14 residues. Germline-derived CDR1 and CDR2 are ENHRY and SYGVKD. In DNA, the CDR3 is TGTGCCATCAGTGAGTTGGTGACTTCCAATGAGCAGTTCTTC. It yields the protein CAISELVTSNEQFF.

The count of this clone is one. This rearrangement joins TRBV13 to TRBJ2-7; TRBD1 might be the D (6 bases). This CDR3 has 15 residues. The germline V gene encodes CDR1 PRHDT and CDR2 FYEKMQ (reference sequence). The V and J ends lost 5 bases and 2 bases respectively, with 16 bases between them. CDR3 nucleotide sequence: TGTGCCAGCAGCCCGGCACAGGGACAAACCTACGAGCAGTACTTC. Its protein is CASSPAQGQTYEQYF.

The chain uses TRBV4-2 and TRBJ2-1, with D possibly TRBD2 on 6 matching bases. The CDR3 runs 13 residues. Looked up from germline, CDR1 is LGHNA and CDR2 is YNFKEQ. V gave up 1 base and J gave up 6 bases, with 7 bases separating them. The CDR3 is CASSQVGGNEQFF. CDR3 bases: TGTGCCAGCAGCCAAGTCGGGGGCAATGAGCAGTTCTTC.

The chain employs TRBV12-5 and TRBJ1-1, with a possible D match to TRBD1 (6 bases). The CDR3 is 16 residues long. In germline, CDR1 is LGHNT, CDR2 FRNRAP. The V end was cut by 0 bases, the J end by 1 base, with 12 bases between. The CDR3 here is CASGLVQQGWNTEAFF. The CDR3 coding sequence is TGTGCTAGTGGTTTGGTCCAACAGGGTTGGAACACTGAAGCTTTCTTT.